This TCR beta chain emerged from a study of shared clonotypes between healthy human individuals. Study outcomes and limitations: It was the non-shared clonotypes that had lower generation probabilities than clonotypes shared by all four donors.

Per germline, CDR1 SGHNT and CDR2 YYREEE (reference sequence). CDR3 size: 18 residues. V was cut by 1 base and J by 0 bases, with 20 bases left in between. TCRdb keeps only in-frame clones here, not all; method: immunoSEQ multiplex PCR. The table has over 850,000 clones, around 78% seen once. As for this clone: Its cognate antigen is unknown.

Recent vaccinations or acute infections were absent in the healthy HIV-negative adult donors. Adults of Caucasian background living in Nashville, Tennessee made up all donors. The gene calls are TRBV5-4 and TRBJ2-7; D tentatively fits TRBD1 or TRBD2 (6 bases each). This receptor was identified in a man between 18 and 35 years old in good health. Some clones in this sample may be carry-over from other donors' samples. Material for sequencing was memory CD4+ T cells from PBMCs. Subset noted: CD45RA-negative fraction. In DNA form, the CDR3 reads TGTGCCAGCAGCTTGATCGGCAGGGGCGGAGGGAGCTCCTACGAGCAGTACTTC. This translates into CASSLIGRGGGSSYEQYF.